The sample holds many counts of the clone carrying this T cell receptor beta chain. Antigen: not known. Germline assignment: CDR1 SGHAT and CDR2 FQNNGV. The CDR3 contains 15 residues. Germline trimming cut 5 bases from V and 3 bases from J; bases unmatched to any gene: 7. Subjects aged 18 to 65 presented with newly diagnosed hyperthyroidism of less than 2 months' duration. This sample is drawn from a study of T cells in Graves' hyperthyroidism and ophthalmopathy. Whole-study results and caveats: Before onset, ophthalmopathy was predicted by the model a median roughly 6.8 months earlier. From stable hyperthyroidism, ophthalmopathy was separated by a 13 V-J model.

What was amplified from RNA transcripts were TCR beta CDR3 regions. TCR CDR3 underwent first-round RT-PCR with the HTBI primer set. Using its own MiXCR run on the multiplex PCR reads, TCRdb lists one record per CDR3 protein. Among about 560,000 distinct CDR3 sequences listed, approximately 15% were seen once. The sequenced sample consisted of blood. The TCR comes from a woman aged 18-29 years with Graves' hyperthyroidism. The genes are TRBV11-2 and TRBJ2-3; 8 bases match TRBD2. CDR3 in amino acids: CASSRGLAGTDTQYF. Here the CDR3 DNA reads TGTGCCAGCAGCCGCGGGCTAGCGGGTACAGATACGCAGTATTTT. Filled out from reference TRBV11-2 and TRBJ2-3, the complete variable domain reads EAGVAQSPRYKIIEKRQSVAFWCNPISGHATLYWYQQILGQGPKLLIQFQNNGVVDDSQLPKDRFSAERLKGVDSTLKIQPAKLEDSAVYLCASSRGLAGTDTQYFGPGTRLTVL.